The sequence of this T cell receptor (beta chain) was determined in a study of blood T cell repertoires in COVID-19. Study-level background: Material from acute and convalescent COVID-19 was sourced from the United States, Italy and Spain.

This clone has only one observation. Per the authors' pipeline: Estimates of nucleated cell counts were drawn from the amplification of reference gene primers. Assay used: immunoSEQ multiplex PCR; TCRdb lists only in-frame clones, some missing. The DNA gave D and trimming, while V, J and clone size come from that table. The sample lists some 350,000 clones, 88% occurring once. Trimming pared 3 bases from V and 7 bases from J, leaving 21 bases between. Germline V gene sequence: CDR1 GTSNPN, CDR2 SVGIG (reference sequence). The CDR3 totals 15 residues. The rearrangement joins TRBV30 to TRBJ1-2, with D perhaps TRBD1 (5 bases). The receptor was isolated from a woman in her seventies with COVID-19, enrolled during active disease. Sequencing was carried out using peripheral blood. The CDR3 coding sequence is TGTGCCTGGAGGGGGCCTTGGGTCTCAGCGCCTGGCTACACCTTC. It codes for CAWRGPWVSAPGYTF.